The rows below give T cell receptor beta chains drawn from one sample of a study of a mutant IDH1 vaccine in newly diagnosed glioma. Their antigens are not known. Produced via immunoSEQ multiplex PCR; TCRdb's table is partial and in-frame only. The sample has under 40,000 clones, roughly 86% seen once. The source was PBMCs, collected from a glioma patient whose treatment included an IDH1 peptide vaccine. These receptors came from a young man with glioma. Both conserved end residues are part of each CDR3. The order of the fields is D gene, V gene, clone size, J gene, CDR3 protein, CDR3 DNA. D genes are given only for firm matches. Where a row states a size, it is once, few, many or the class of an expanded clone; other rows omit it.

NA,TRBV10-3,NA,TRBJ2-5,CAISEFRGSQETQYF,TGTGCCATCAGTGAGTTCCGGGGGAGCCAAGAGACCCAGTACTTC
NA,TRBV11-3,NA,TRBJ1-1,CASSPSGDTEAFF,TGTGCCAGCAGCCCTAGCGGTGACACTGAAGCTTTCTTT
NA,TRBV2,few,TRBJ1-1,CASSELRANPRGTEAFF,TGTGCCAGCAGTGAACTCAGGGCCAACCCAAGGGGGACTGAAGCTTTCTTT
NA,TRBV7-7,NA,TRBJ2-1,CASSPLGGVYPPFF,TGTGCCAGCAGCCCACTGGGGGGAGTCTACCCTCCGTTCTTC
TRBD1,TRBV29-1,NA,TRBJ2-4,CSVPGQGDKNIQYF,TGCAGCGTTCCGGGACAGGGGGATAAAAACATTCAGTACTTC
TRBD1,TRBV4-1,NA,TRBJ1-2,CASSQDNRGSYGYTF,TGCGCCAGCAGCCAAGATAACAGGGGATCTTATGGCTACACCTTC
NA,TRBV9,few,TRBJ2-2,CASSVGSGRTGELFF,TGTGCCAGCAGCGTAGGGTCAGGGAGAACCGGGGAGCTGTTTTTT
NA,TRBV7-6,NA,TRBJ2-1,CASSLAGRDNEQFF,TGTGCCAGCAGCTTAGCTGGACGGGACAATGAGCAGTTCTTC
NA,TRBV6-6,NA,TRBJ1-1,CASTEQGVSTEAFF,TGTGCCAGCACTGAACAGGGTGTGAGCACTGAAGCTTTCTTT
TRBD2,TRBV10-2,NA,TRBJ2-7,CASSVHGWEGSYEQYF,TGCGCCAGCAGTGTTCACGGGTGGGAGGGCTCCTACGAGCAGTACTTC
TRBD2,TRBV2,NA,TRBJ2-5,CARSAGGPGETQYF,TGTGCCAGGAGTGCGGGAGGGCCGGGGGAGACCCAGTACTTC
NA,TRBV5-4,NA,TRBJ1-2,CASSWGGERYTF,TGTGCCAGCAGCTGGGGGGGGGAGCGCTACACCTTC
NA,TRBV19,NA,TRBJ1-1,CASSIPRDTEAFF,TGTGCCAGTAGTATTCCCAGGGACACTGAAGCTTTCTTT
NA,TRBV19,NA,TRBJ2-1,CASSINSGRSEQFF,TGTGCCAGTAGTATAAATAGCGGTAGGAGTGAGCAGTTCTTC
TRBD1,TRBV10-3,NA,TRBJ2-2,CAIRNRTGGAANTGELFF,TGTGCCATCCGAAACCGGACAGGGGGTGCCGCGAACACCGGGGAGCTGTTTTTT
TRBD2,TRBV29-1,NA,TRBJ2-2,CSVAGGYGELFF,TGCAGCGTAGCGGGAGGGTACGGGGAGCTGTTTTTT
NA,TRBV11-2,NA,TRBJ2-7,CASSFSPPDEQYF,TGTGCCAGCAGCTTCTCCCCCCCCGACGAGCAGTACTTC
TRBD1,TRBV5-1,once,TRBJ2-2,CASSGQGFTGELFF,TGCGCCAGCAGCGGACAGGGCTTCACCGGGGAGCTGTTTTTT